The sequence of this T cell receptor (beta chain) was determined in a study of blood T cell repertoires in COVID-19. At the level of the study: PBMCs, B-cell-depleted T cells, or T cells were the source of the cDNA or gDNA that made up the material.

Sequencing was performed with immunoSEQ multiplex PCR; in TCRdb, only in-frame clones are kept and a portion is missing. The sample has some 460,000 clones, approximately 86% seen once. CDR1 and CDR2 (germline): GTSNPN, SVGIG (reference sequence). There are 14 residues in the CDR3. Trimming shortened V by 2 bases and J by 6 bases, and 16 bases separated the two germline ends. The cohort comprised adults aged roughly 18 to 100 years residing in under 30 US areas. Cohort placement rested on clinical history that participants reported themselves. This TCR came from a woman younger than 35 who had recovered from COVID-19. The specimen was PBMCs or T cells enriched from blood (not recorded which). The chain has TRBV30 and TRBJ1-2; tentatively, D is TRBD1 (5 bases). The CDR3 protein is CAWSPGGTGNGYTF. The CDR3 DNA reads TGTGCCTGGAGTCCGGGCGGGACGGGGAATGGCTACACCTTC.